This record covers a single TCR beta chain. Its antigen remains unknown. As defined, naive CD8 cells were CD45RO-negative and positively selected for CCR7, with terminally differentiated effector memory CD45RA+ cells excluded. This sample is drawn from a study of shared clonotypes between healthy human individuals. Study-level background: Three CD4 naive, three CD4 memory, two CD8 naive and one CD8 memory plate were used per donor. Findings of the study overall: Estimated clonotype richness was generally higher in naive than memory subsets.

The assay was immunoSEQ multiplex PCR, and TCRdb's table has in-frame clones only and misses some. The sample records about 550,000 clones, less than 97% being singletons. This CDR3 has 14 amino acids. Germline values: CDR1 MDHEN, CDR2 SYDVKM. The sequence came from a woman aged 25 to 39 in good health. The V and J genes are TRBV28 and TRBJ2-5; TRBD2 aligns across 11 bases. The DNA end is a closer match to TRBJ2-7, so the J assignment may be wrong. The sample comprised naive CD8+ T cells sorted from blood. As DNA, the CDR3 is TGTGCCAGCAGTCCACTAGCGGGAGAATACGAGCAGTACTTC. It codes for CASSPLAGEYEQYF.